This entry lists 16 T cell receptor beta chains sequenced from one sample in a study of T cells after yellow fever vaccination. TCRdb used MiXCR to reprocess the 5' RACE reads, holding one entry per CDR3 protein. The sample has hundreds of thousands of distinct CDR3 sequences, 9% to 15% seen once; the top ten hold under 15%. The specimen comprised PBMCs, sampled on the day of the yellow fever booster vaccination. Every receptor here comes from a man in his thirties or forties who received the YFV17D yellow fever vaccine.

The chain couples TRBV18 to TRBJ2-3, with 8 nucleotides matching TRBD2. V shed 3 bases, J shed 6 bases, and the junction held 5 bases outside the gene matches. Germline CDR1 is KGHSH and CDR2 is LQKENI. This CDR3 contains 14 residues. Here the CDR3 DNA reads TGTGCCAGCTCACCGGGACTAGGGAGCGATACGCAGTATTTT. This gives the protein CASSPGLGSDTQYF.

Only a few counts were recorded for this clonotype. V is TRBV9 and J is TRBJ2-3; D is unclear. V shed 1 base and J shed 2 bases, with 5 bases lying between them. CDR3 length equals 13 residues. Germline V CDR1 and CDR2: SGDLS, YYNGEE. CDR3 amino acids: CASSVTNTDTQYF. In nucleotides, the CDR3 is TGTGCCAGCAGCGTAACGAACACAGATACGCAGTATTTT.

The chain links TRBV4-3 to TRBJ2-1; 7 nucleotides line up with TRBD2. Germline loops: CDR1 LGHNA, CDR2 YSLEER. V shed 3 bases and J 9 bases; nucleotides not matched to a gene: 11. The length of the CDR3 is 15 residues. The chain's CDR3 is CASSHSGAGEREQFF. CDR3 in DNA: TGCGCCAGCAGCCACTCCGGGGCGGGAGAGCGTGAGCAGTTCTTC.

This clonotype was detected only a few times. The chain links TRBV27 to TRBJ2-1; D possibly corresponds to TRBD2 (6 bases). The length of the CDR3 is 17 residues. The germline CDR1 and CDR2 sequences are MNHEY and SMNVEV (reference sequence). V was pared by 6 bases and J by 4 bases, with 22 bases between. The CDR3 DNA sequence: TGTGCCAGCAGACGTGGCCCTGGCGGGGCAAGATACAATGAGCAGTTCTTC. Translation gives CASRRGPGGARYNEQFF.

This clonotype was seen more than once but under ten times. J is TRBJ2-1 and V is TRBV6-2 or TRBV6-3, with D possibly matching TRBD1 (5 bases). V was trimmed by 0 bases and J by 13 bases, leaving 10 bases between them. This CDR3 comprises 12 residues. The germline V gene encodes CDR1 MNHEY and CDR2 SVGEGT. CDR3 sequence (DNA): TGTGCCAGCAGTTACTCGACAGAAACCCAGTTCTTC. Translated: CASSYSTETQFF.

This clonotype was seen ten or more times. The chain joins TRBV12-3 or TRBV12-4 to TRBJ1-6; D ambiguous. There are 14 residues in the CDR3. V was trimmed by 6 bases and J by 8 bases, leaving 14 bases between them. This CDR3 reads CASSTTQADSPLHF. The CDR3 DNA reads as TGTGCCAGCAGCACTACCCAGGCGGATTCACCCCTCCACTTT.

There are a few counts of this clonotype. The V and J genes are TRBV6-1 and TRBJ2-3; 9 nucleotides agree with TRBD2. Germline CDR1 is MNHNS and CDR2 is SASEGT. Trimming took 5 bases from V and 14 from J; bases not matched to a gene: 14. The CDR3 sequence is 14 residues long. CDR3 DNA sequence: TGTGCCAGCAGTCCGACGCGGGAGGGCCGTTTCTTGTATTTT. It encodes CASSPTREGRFLYF.

This chain links TRBV19 with TRBJ1-5; D perhaps matches TRBD1 (5 bases). The CDR3 is 15 amino acids. The V end was cut by 6 bases, the J end by 0 bases, with 12 bases between. From germline, CDR1 is LNHDA and CDR2 SQIVND (reference sequence). The CDR3 DNA reads as TGTGCCAGTAGAACTGGACACTATAGCAATCAGCCCCAGCATTTT. Amino acids: CASRTGHYSNQPQHF. The complete variable domain, with remaining parts taken from reference TRBV19 and TRBJ1-5, reads DGGITQSPKYLFRKEGQNVTLSCEQNLNHDAMYWYRQDPGQGLRLIYYSQIVNDFQKGDIAEGYSVSREKKESFPLTVTSAQKNPTAFYLCASRTGHYSNQPQHFGDGTRLSIL.

This clonotype was observed a few times. The chain uses TRBV10-3 and TRBJ2-3, with a tentative D call TRBD2 (6 bases). Trimming removed 3 bases at V and 2 bases at J, with 15 bases between. Per the germline V gene, CDR1 is ENHRY and CDR2 is SYGVKD. The CDR3 consists of 16 residues. The CDR3 DNA reads TGTGCCATCAGTGAAGGAAGGGCGGGAAACACAGATACGCAGTATTTT. It encodes CAISEGRAGNTDTQYF.

This clonotype was recorded many times. The chain links TRBV12-3 or TRBV12-4 to TRBJ1-1; no definite D call. V lost 3 bases, J lost 6 bases, and 14 bases lay in between. This CDR3 is 14 amino acids long. CDR3 nucleotides: TGTGCCAGCAGTTTCAGTCAGCTTATCCCTGAAGCTTTCTTT. Translated: CASSFSQLIPEAFF.

This clonotype has more than one count but fewer than ten. The chain is built from TRBV7-9 and TRBJ2-7, with D perhaps assigned TRBD1 or TRBD2 (5 bases each). The CDR3 totals 13 residues. Germline assignment: CDR1 SEHNR and CDR2 FQNEAQ (reference sequence). Trimming removed 4 bases from V and 6 bases from J, with 13 bases in between. CDR3 DNA: TGTGCCAGCAGCTCCGAGGCAGGGACCGAGCAGTACTTC. It encodes CASSSEAGTEQYF.

This clonotype was picked up a small number of times. The V gene is TRBV19, the J gene TRBJ1-5; D gene ambiguous. Germline assignment: CDR1 LNHDA and CDR2 SQIVND (reference sequence). Trimming pared 3 bases from V and 4 bases from J, leaving 7 bases between. CDR3 length: 13 residues. Here the CDR3 reads CASSILGNQPQHF. As DNA, the CDR3 is TGTGCCAGTAGTATTTTAGGGAATCAGCCCCAGCATTTT.

This clonotype has only a few counts. The CDR3 DNA reads as TGCGCCAGCAGCTTGAGGACAGGCCTAAACACCGGGGAGCTGTTTTTT. Residues: CASSLRTGLNTGELFF. The chain carries TRBV5-1 and TRBJ2-2; 7 bases line up with TRBD1. With 1 base clipped from V and 2 bases from J, the junction kept 5 bases outside the gene matches. From germline, CDR1 is SGHRS and CDR2 YFSETQ. CDR3 length: 16 residues. The whole variable domain, remainder taken from reference TRBV5-1 and TRBJ2-2, is KAGVTQTPRYLIKTRGQQVTLSCSPISGHRSVSWYQQTPGQGLQFLFEYFSETQRNKGNFPGRFSGRQFSNSRSEMNVSTLELGDSALYLCASSLRTGLNTGELFFGEGSRLTVL.

This clonotype was seen a handful of times. CDR3 amino acids: CATSRVSHPQYF. The CDR3 nucleotides read TGTGCCACCAGCAGAGTAAGCCACCCACAGTACTTC. The J gene is TRBJ2-4, the V gene TRBV15; D unresolved. The CDR3 has 12 amino acids. Germline assignment: CDR1 LNHNV and CDR2 YYDKDF (reference sequence). Deletions cut 1 base from V and 13 bases from J, with 11 bases between.

This clonotype was counted many times. The rearrangement uses TRBV7-9 and TRBJ2-1; no clear D gene. The V gene's germline CDR1 is SEHNR and CDR2 FQNEAQ (reference sequence). The V end lost 7 bases, the J end lost 2 bases, and 15 bases lay between the germline ends. This CDR3 has 15 residues. The CDR3 reads CASTSRLPTYNEQFF. Written as DNA, the CDR3 is TGTGCCAGCACCTCAAGGCTCCCAACCTACAATGAGCAGTTCTTC.

This clonotype occurred a few times. This chain links TRBV12-3 or TRBV12-4 with TRBJ2-3; 7 bases line up with TRBD2. There are 17 residues in the CDR3. The junction had 9 bases not matched to a gene; V was cut back by 3 bases and J by 0 bases. The CDR3 DNA sequence: TGTGCCAGCAGTTTGAGGAGTGGGCGGGGGAGCACAGATACGCAGTATTTT. Protein sequence: CASSLRSGRGSTDTQYF.